This T cell receptor (beta chain) derives from a study of blood T cell repertoires in COVID-19. Study at large: COVID-19 samples from acute and convalescent phases originated in the United States, Italy and Spain. PBMCs, B-cell-depleted T cells, or T cells were the source of the cDNA or gDNA that made up the material.

In the authors' methods: The assay estimated nucleated cells by amplifying reference gene primers. Only in-frame clones appear in the TCRdb table, and some are missing; sequencing was by immunoSEQ multiplex PCR. V and J calls and clone size are as listed in that table; D and trimming were resolved from the DNA. The sample comprises approximately 100,000 clones, around 90% of which are singletons, and about 3.5% rests with the top ten. The CDR3 is 14 amino acids. Germline CDR1 SGHRS, CDR2 YFSETQ. With V trimmed by 9 bases and J by 3 bases, 10 bases remained unmatched. This TCR was recovered from a human donor in a cohort sampled during active COVID-19. Material for sequencing was peripheral blood. This chain uses TRBV5-1 with TRBJ2-3; 7 bases map to TRBD2. The CDR3 loop reads CATSTVGGTDTQYF. The CDR3 nucleotides read TGCGCCACCTCCACGGTCGGGGGGACAGATACGCAGTATTTT.